This TCR beta chain was captured by sequencing in a study of CD8 T cells in Susac syndrome. Regarding the study as a whole: Individuals included in the TCR sequencing and HLA analysis were acknowledged by the study to be relatively few in number.

RNA was extracted with the RNeasy kit, and a quantity of about 0.45 to 1 ug was reverse transcribed using random hexamers. By means of immunoSEQ multiplex PCR, TCR beta CDR3 spanning 54 Vbeta and 13 Jbeta underwent amplification. In TCRdb, the immunoSEQ multiplex PCR reads were re-called with MiXCR into one record per CDR3 protein. Among 300,000 or so distinct CDR3 sequences, about 91% were seen once, and the ten largest hold approximately 0.065%. The study sequenced TCR beta in blood CD8+ and CD4+ T cells. While CD8+ and CD4+ T cells were isolated negatively, TEMRA cells were enriched by FACS. This CDR3 region has 13 residues. Trimming stripped 5 bases from V and 1 base from J, with 8 bases between. CDR1 and CDR2 (germline): SGHVS, FQNEAQ. Note on this clonotype: Antigen: not known.

Sequencing used CD4+ T cells from PBMCs. This receptor was obtained from a human donor with multiple sclerosis. The chain uses TRBV7-8 and TRBJ2-5; D is unclear. The CDR3 region has the DNA TGTGCCAGCAGCAAGCAGATCCAAGAGACCCAGTACTTC. Its protein is CASSKQIQETQYF.